These T cell receptor beta chains were read from a single sample in a study of Ad26.COV2.S vaccination and SARS-CoV-2 variants. Assay: immunoSEQ multiplex PCR; the TCRdb copy retains only in-frame clones and omits some. This table has roughly 320,000 clones, around four fifths appearing once. The specimen comprised peripheral blood, sampled in a trial of Ad26.COV2.S vaccine versus placebo. All receptors come from a person between 18 and 59 years old who received the Ad26.COV2.S COVID-19 vaccine or a placebo. Each CDR3 is given with its conserved first and last residue. A D gene is named only where the DNA matches it firmly. Clone size is not always given. Where it is, it says once, few, many or a class for expanded clones.

few,TRBV6-5,.,TRBJ1-3,CASSYDAGSGNTIYF,TGTGCCAGCAGTTACGACGCAGGCTCTGGAAACACCATATATTTT
.,TRBV27,.,TRBJ1-1,CASSPRRGVNTEAFF,TGTGCCAGCAGCCCAAGACGGGGAGTCAACACTGAAGCTTTCTTT
.,TRBV5-1,.,TRBJ1-3,CASSWRELTGNTIYF,TGCGCCAGCAGCTGGAGGGAACTGACTGGAAACACCATATATTTT
.,TRBV9,.,TRBJ1-3,CASSAQPQGLGNTVYF,TGTGCCAGCAGCGCACAACCTCAGGGACTAGGAAACACCGTATATTTT
.,TRBV5-5,.,TRBJ1-2,CASSLAVRDSPNYGYTF,TGTGCCAGCAGCTTGGCAGTCCGGGACTCTCCGAACTATGGCTACACCTTC
.,TRBV18,TRBD1,TRBJ1-5,CASSRQGAVGNQPQHF,TGTGCCAGCTCCCGACAGGGGGCCGTAGGCAATCAGCCCCAGCATTTT
few,TRBV6-2/TRBV6-3,TRBD1,TRBJ2-6,CASSYSTGTGLSGANVLTF,TGTGCCAGCAGTTACTCGACCGGGACAGGTCTTTCTGGGGCCAACGTCCTGACTTTC
.,TRBV9,.,TRBJ1-3,CASSGMRDLGNTIYF,TGTGCCAGCAGCGGTATGCGGGACCTGGGAAACACCATATATTTT
.,TRBV5-1,TRBD2,TRBJ2-1,CASSRRLAGGRNNEQFF,TGCGCCAGCAGCCGTAGACTAGCGGGGGGGCGCAACAATGAGCAGTTCTTC
.,TRBV21-1,.,TRBJ2-2,CASSKQEQGGVGRELFF,TGTGCCAGCAGCAAACAGGAACAGGGAGGGGTGGGAAGGGAGCTGTTTTTT
.,TRBV5-1,.,TRBJ1-4,CASSLEFGATNEKLFF,TGCGCCAGCAGCTTGGAGTTTGGGGCAACTAATGAAAAACTGTTTTTT
once,TRBV20-1,.,TRBJ2-7,CSAKKEYEQYF,TGCAGTGCCAAGAAGGAGTACGAGCAGTACTTC
.,TRBV5-1,TRBD1,TRBJ2-5,CASSYGQGGSETQYF,TGCGCCAGCAGTTATGGACAGGGAGGATCAGAGACCCAGTACTTC
.,TRBV5-5,.,TRBJ1-1,CASSKRGDTEAFF,TGTGCCAGCAGCAAGAGGGGGGACACTGAAGCTTTCTTT
.,TRBV30,TRBD2,TRBJ2-7,CAWEPGLAGETYEQYF,TGTGCCTGGGAGCCGGGACTAGCGGGGGAGACCTACGAGCAGTACTTC
.,TRBV18,.,TRBJ1-6,CASSPGISSYNSPLHF,TGTGCCAGCTCACCAGGGATAAGCTCCTATAATTCACCCCTCCACTTT
.,TRBV2,.,TRBJ2-2,CASSEGANTGELFF,TGTGCCAGCAGTGAGGGTGCGAACACCGGGGAGCTGTTTTTT
.,TRBV9,TRBD2,TRBJ2-5,CASSVMAGGPPPGETQYF,TGTGCCAGCAGCGTGATGGCGGGGGGCCCCCCTCCGGGGGAGACCCAGTACTTC
few,TRBV19,TRBD1,TRBJ1-6,CASRRQGSAYNSPLHF,TGTGCCAGTAGGAGACAGGGTTCGGCCTATAATTCACCCCTCCACTTT
.,TRBV5-1,TRBD1,TRBJ2-7,CASTFPTGSKISYEQYF,TGCGCCAGCACCTTCCCGACAGGGTCCAAAATCTCCTACGAGCAGTACTTC
few,TRBV2,TRBD2,TRBJ2-7,CASSTSGGGYGLYYF,TGTGCCAGCAGTACTAGCGGGGGGGGCTACGGGCTCTATTACTTC
.,TRBV6-1,TRBD1,TRBJ2-3,CASSEFPGTETDTQYF,TGTGCCAGCAGTGAATTTCCTGGGACAGAAACAGATACGCAGTATTTT